The 3 T cell receptor beta chains reported below all come from one sample, sequenced in a study of T cell responses to AZD1222 COVID-19 vaccine. Libraries were prepared by immunoSEQ multiplex PCR; TCRdb keeps only in-frame clonotypes and omits some of them. The sample carries 150,000 to 200,000 clones, 80% to 90% recorded once. Sample: peripheral blood, taken 28 days after the second AZD1222 dose. These receptors were taken from an adult who received the AZD1222 COVID-19 vaccine.

In its sample, this clone was seen once. The chain uses TRBV6-2 or TRBV6-3 and TRBJ2-2, with TRBD2 matching 11 bases. V dropped 6 bases and J dropped 8; count of bases not matched to a gene: 8. The CDR3 contains 15 residues. Looked up from germline, CDR1 is MNHEY and CDR2 is SVGEGT. CDR3 amino acids: CASSLAGGLRGELFF. The CDR3 DNA reads as TGTGCCAGCAGCCTAGCGGGGGGCCTAAGGGGGGAGCTGTTTTTT.

This clone was counted a single time. The rearrangement uses TRBV6-2 or TRBV6-3 and TRBJ1-4; TRBD1 might be the D (5 bases). This CDR3 has 16 amino acids. Trimming left V 2 bases short and J 5 bases short, with 15 bases between. Germline loops: CDR1 MNHEY, CDR2 SVGEGT. In nucleotides, the CDR3 is TGTGCCAGCAGTTACCCCAGGGAGAGTAAGAATGAAAAACTGTTTTTT. As protein: CASSYPRESKNEKLFF.

The V and J genes are TRBV7-9 and TRBJ2-3; D might be TRBD1 or TRBD2, each matching 5 bases. Germline V CDR1 and CDR2: SEHNR, FQNEAQ (reference sequence). Trimming pared 6 bases from V and 2 bases from J, leaving 12 bases between. The CDR3 spans 14 residues. The CDR3 coding sequence is TGTGCCAGCAGTTTTGCCGGGGCCACAGATACGCAGTATTTT. Translating it yields CASSFAGATDTQYF.